This is a list of T cell receptor beta chains from one sample in a study of cytomegalovirus exposure and HLA in healthy donors. The method was immunoSEQ multiplex PCR; TCRdb's version includes in-frame clones alone and lacks a portion of them. The table lists around 170,000 clones, about 85% of them singletons, with approximately 3.8% in the top ten. Material for sequencing was PBMCs. Receptor source: a man aged 50 to 59 in good health and CMV-seronegative. The CDR3 runs from the conserved cysteine through the conserved F or W. Each record gives: D gene, V gene, clone size, J gene, CDR3 protein, CDR3 DNA. The D gene is left open where the match is weak. Clone size, where shown, is once, few, many, or a class for clones that have expanded.

D gene: TRBD2; V gene: TRBV5-1; clone size: NA; J gene: TRBJ2-5; CDR3 protein: CASSLGLAGIVETQYF; CDR3 DNA: TGCGCCAGCAGCTTGGGTCTAGCGGGGATAGTGGAGACCCAGTACTTC
D gene: NA; V gene: TRBV2; clone size: NA; J gene: TRBJ1-4; CDR3 protein: CASRSPEWINEKLFF; CDR3 DNA: TGTGCCAGCCGGAGTCCTGAATGGATTAATGAAAAACTGTTTTTT
D gene: TRBD1; V gene: TRBV18; clone size: NA; J gene: TRBJ1-5; CDR3 protein: CASSQGTGNNQPQHF; CDR3 DNA: TGTGCCAGCTCACAGGGGACAGGGAACAATCAGCCCCAGCATTTT
D gene: NA; V gene: TRBV5-4; clone size: NA; J gene: TRBJ2-3; CDR3 protein: CASSLERPTDTQYF; CDR3 DNA: TGTGCCAGCAGCTTGGAGCGGCCCACAGATACGCAGTATTTT
D gene: TRBD1; V gene: TRBV5-1; clone size: NA; J gene: TRBJ2-7; CDR3 protein: CASSLATGDEQYF; CDR3 DNA: TGCGCCAGCAGCTTGGCGACAGGGGACGAGCAGTACTTC
D gene: NA; V gene: TRBV13; clone size: NA; J gene: TRBJ2-2; CDR3 protein: CASSFRPAGFGGELFF; CDR3 DNA: TGTGCCAGCAGTTTTCGCCCCGCAGGGTTTGGCGGGGAGCTGTTTTTT
D gene: NA; V gene: TRBV27; clone size: NA; J gene: TRBJ2-7; CDR3 protein: CASSPWRGGEQYF; CDR3 DNA: TGTGCCAGCAGCCCTTGGAGGGGCGGCGAGCAGTACTTC
D gene: NA; V gene: TRBV4-1; clone size: NA; J gene: TRBJ1-6; CDR3 protein: CASSQDLSGWVNSPLHF; CDR3 DNA: TGCGCCAGCAGCCAAGACCTGTCGGGATGGGTTAATTCACCCCTCCACTTT
D gene: NA; V gene: TRBV2; clone size: NA; J gene: TRBJ2-7; CDR3 protein: CASRGGRYEQYF; CDR3 DNA: TGTGCCAGCAGGGGGGGTAGGTACGAGCAGTACTTC
D gene: TRBD1; V gene: TRBV13; clone size: NA; J gene: TRBJ1-1; CDR3 protein: CASSPTGAGTTEAFF; CDR3 DNA: TGTGCCAGCAGCCCGACAGGGGCCGGGACGACGGAAGCTTTCTTT
D gene: TRBD2; V gene: TRBV9; clone size: NA; J gene: TRBJ2-5; CDR3 protein: CASSVGGGGTQETQYF; CDR3 DNA: TGTGCCAGCAGCGTAGGAGGCGGGGGGACCCAAGAGACCCAGTACTTC
D gene: NA; V gene: TRBV19; clone size: NA; J gene: TRBJ1-2; CDR3 protein: CASRGGAGYGYTF; CDR3 DNA: TGTGCCAGTAGGGGTGGGGCGGGGTATGGCTACACCTTC
D gene: NA; V gene: TRBV2; clone size: NA; J gene: TRBJ2-7; CDR3 protein: CASKGVQVLSYEQYF; CDR3 DNA: TGTGCCAGCAAGGGCGTACAGGTGCTCTCCTACGAGCAGTACTTC
D gene: NA; V gene: TRBV5-6; clone size: NA; J gene: TRBJ2-7; CDR3 protein: CASSLSRLSYEQYF; CDR3 DNA: TGTGCCAGCAGCTTGAGCCGTTTATCCTACGAGCAGTACTTC
D gene: TRBD1; V gene: TRBV6-5; clone size: NA; J gene: TRBJ1-1; CDR3 protein: CASSGDRVLGTEAFF; CDR3 DNA: TGTGCCAGCTCCGGGGACAGGGTTTTGGGCACTGAAGCTTTCTTT
D gene: TRBD1; V gene: TRBV6-5; clone size: NA; J gene: TRBJ1-1; CDR3 protein: CASRLQGIDEAFF; CDR3 DNA: TGTGCCAGCAGGTTACAGGGGATAGATGAAGCTTTCTTT
D gene: NA; V gene: TRBV7-9; clone size: NA; J gene: TRBJ2-2; CDR3 protein: CASSLIEAGELFF; CDR3 DNA: TGTGCCAGCAGCTTAATAGAAGCAGGGGAGCTGTTTTTT
D gene: NA; V gene: TRBV5-8; clone size: once; J gene: TRBJ2-2; CDR3 protein: CASSLAGWNTGELFF; CDR3 DNA: TGTGCCAGCAGCTTGGCAGGATGGAACACCGGGGAGCTGTTTTTT
D gene: NA; V gene: TRBV7-2; clone size: NA; J gene: TRBJ2-7; CDR3 protein: CASSIERGTTYEQYF; CDR3 DNA: TGTGCCAGCAGCATAGAGAGGGGGACGACCTACGAGCAGTACTTC
D gene: NA; V gene: TRBV6-5; clone size: few; J gene: TRBJ2-7; CDR3 protein: CASSFQQGYEQYF; CDR3 DNA: TGTGCCAGCAGCTTCCAACAGGGCTACGAGCAGTACTTC
D gene: TRBD2; V gene: TRBV7-2; clone size: NA; J gene: TRBJ2-5; CDR3 protein: CASSLAGGDQETQYF; CDR3 DNA: TGTGCCAGCAGCTTAGCGGGGGGGGACCAAGAGACCCAGTACTTC
D gene: TRBD1; V gene: TRBV19; clone size: NA; J gene: TRBJ1-1; CDR3 protein: CASRVADRALAVEAFF; CDR3 DNA: TGTGCCAGTAGGGTGGCGGACAGGGCCCTTGCCGTTGAAGCTTTCTTT
D gene: TRBD2; V gene: TRBV9; clone size: once; J gene: TRBJ2-4; CDR3 protein: CASSLGLAGPLAKNIQYF; CDR3 DNA: TGTGCCAGCAGCTTAGGACTAGCGGGGCCTCTAGCCAAAAACATTCAGTACTTC
D gene: NA; V gene: TRBV6-5; clone size: NA; J gene: TRBJ2-5; CDR3 protein: CASSRGSQETQYF; CDR3 DNA: TGTGCCAGCAGTCGGGGGTCACAAGAGACCCAGTACTTC
D gene: NA; V gene: TRBV5-8; clone size: NA; J gene: TRBJ1-5; CDR3 protein: CASSLVPLRGPQHF; CDR3 DNA: TGTGCCAGCAGCTTGGTACCCTTACGAGGGCCCCAGCATTTT
D gene: NA; V gene: TRBV9; clone size: NA; J gene: TRBJ2-3; CDR3 protein: CASSVRVLADTQYF; CDR3 DNA: TGTGCCAGCAGCGTACGGGTGCTGGCAGATACGCAGTATTTT
D gene: TRBD2; V gene: TRBV7-6; clone size: few; J gene: TRBJ2-3; CDR3 protein: CASSLKTSGGVGDTQYF; CDR3 DNA: TGTGCCAGCAGCTTAAAGACTAGCGGGGGGGTGGGAGATACGCAGTATTTT
D gene: NA; V gene: TRBV7-2; clone size: NA; J gene: TRBJ1-6; CDR3 protein: CASSLGRGFGSPLHF; CDR3 DNA: TGTGCCAGCAGCTTAGGTCGGGGGTTTGGTTCACCCCTCCACTTT
D gene: NA; V gene: TRBV6-5; clone size: NA; J gene: TRBJ1-2; CDR3 protein: CASSGPGREYGYTF; CDR3 DNA: TGTGCCAGCAGTGGTCCTGGAAGGGAGTATGGCTACACCTTC
D gene: TRBD1; V gene: TRBV18; clone size: once; J gene: TRBJ2-7; CDR3 protein: CASSLQNRQGASEQYF; CDR3 DNA: TGTGCCAGCTCACTGCAAAACCGACAGGGGGCCAGCGAGCAGTACTTC
D gene: NA; V gene: TRBV10-1; clone size: few; J gene: TRBJ2-5; CDR3 protein: CASSDGDTKETQYF; CDR3 DNA: TGCGCCAGCAGTGATGGGGACACTAAAGAGACCCAGTACTTC
D gene: NA; V gene: TRBV6-5; clone size: few; J gene: TRBJ1-6; CDR3 protein: CASRQYNSPLHF; CDR3 DNA: TGTGCCAGCAGGCAGTATAATTCACCCCTCCACTTT
D gene: NA; V gene: TRBV19; clone size: NA; J gene: TRBJ1-1; CDR3 protein: CASSTAGITEAFF; CDR3 DNA: TGTGCCAGTAGTACCGCGGGAATTACTGAAGCTTTCTTT
D gene: TRBD1; V gene: TRBV5-5; clone size: NA; J gene: TRBJ1-1; CDR3 protein: CASSLDRGKPGNTEAFF; CDR3 DNA: TGTGCCAGCAGCTTGGACAGGGGTAAGCCTGGGAACACTGAAGCTTTCTTT
D gene: NA; V gene: TRBV9; clone size: NA; J gene: TRBJ1-2; CDR3 protein: CASSGYGVYQTNYGYTF; CDR3 DNA: TGTGCCAGCAGCGGCTACGGGGTATACCAAACTAACTATGGCTACACCTTC
D gene: TRBD1; V gene: TRBV5-1; clone size: NA; J gene: TRBJ1-1; CDR3 protein: CASSWDGTGYAFF; CDR3 DNA: TGCGCCAGCAGCTGGGACGGGACAGGGTATGCTTTCTTT